These 9 T cell receptor beta chains originate from one sample sequenced in a study of T cell repertoires in cytomegalovirus infection. TCRdb re-analysed the reads in MiXCR, keeping a single row per CDR3 protein. The table records hundreds of thousands of distinct CDR3 sequences, more than 20% of them present only once. The source material was CD8+ T cells from PBMCs. These receptors were collected from a human donor in good health (CMV status not recorded). Some clones in this sample may be carry-over from other donors' samples.

The rearrangement links TRBV5-4 to TRBJ2-7; 9 bases line up with TRBD2. V lost 3 bases to trimming and J lost 3 bases; unmatched junction nucleotides: 10. This CDR3 spans 16 amino acids. Germline values: CDR1 SGHNT, CDR2 YYREEE (reference sequence). The DNA of the CDR3 is TGTGCCAGCAGCTCACCCGGGGAGCGGGGGGTCTACGAGCAGTACTTC. This codes for CASSSPGERGVYEQYF.

This clonotype occurred a few times. V gene TRBV7-8 combines with J gene TRBJ2-7; D not resolved. From germline, CDR1 is SGHVS and CDR2 FQNEAQ. V was cut by 1 base and J by 4 bases, with 8 bases left in between. CDR3 size: 13 residues. The CDR3 DNA is TGTGCCAGCAGCTTAGGTCCGGTTTACGAGCAGTACTTC. Encoded protein: CASSLGPVYEQYF.

The V gene is TRBV9, the J gene TRBJ1-2; the D gene is possibly TRBD1 (5 bases). The germline CDR1 and CDR2 sequences are SGDLS and YYNGEE. V was clipped by 0 bases and J by 4 bases, with 22 bases between them. The CDR3 is 18 amino acids. The CDR3 DNA is TGTGCCAGCAGCGTAGCGGGGACGGGTGTGAGGGGACGCTATGGCTACACCTTC. The encoded protein is CASSVAGTGVRGRYGYTF.

This chain connects TRBV5-5 to TRBJ1-1; 8 nucleotides align to TRBD1. This CDR3 comprises 14 residues. Germline CDR1 reads SGHKS; CDR2 reads YYEKEE (reference sequence). V was clipped by 6 bases and J by 4 bases; unmatched bases: 8. CDR3 nucleotide sequence: TGTGCCAGCAAGGCCGACAGGGGAAGCACTGAAGCTTTCTTT. Protein sequence: CASKADRGSTEAFF.

This clonotype was seen at least ten times. The rearrangement uses TRBV28 and TRBJ1-2, with D hard to call. CDR1 is MDHEN, CDR2 SYDVKM, per germline. The CDR3 consists of 14 residues. The ends were cut back, 2 bases at V and 9 bases at J, with 16 bases in the middle. In DNA form, the CDR3 reads TGTGCCAGCAGTTTAATCGGACTGGGTATGAGCTACACCTTC. The encoded protein is CASSLIGLGMSYTF.

For this clonotype: A much larger clone differs from this one at a single base, so this may be a read error. The V and J genes are TRBV6-5 and TRBJ2-2; no definite D call. CDR3 length equals 17 residues. Between the trimmed V and J ends, which lost 0 bases and 5 bases, there was a span of 16 bases. Germline values: CDR1 MNHEY, CDR2 SVGAGI. CDR3 coding DNA: TGTGCCAGCAGTTACTCGACCGGACCTACTGGGACCGGGGAGCTGTTTTTT. Protein sequence: CASSYSTGPTGTGELFF.

V and J are TRBV29-1 and TRBJ1-2; no reliable D call. The CDR3 runs to 15 residues. Germline values: CDR1 SQVTM, CDR2 ANQGSEA. Trimming removed 6 bases from V and 3 bases from J, with 20 bases in between. CDR3 in DNA: TGCAGCGTCATCACGCGGGCAGGCCTCTACTATGGCTACACCTTC. It encodes CSVITRAGLYYGYTF.

This clonotype was counted ten times or more. V usage is TRBV19 and J usage is TRBJ1-1, with TRBD1 identical over 10 bases. The V segment lost 2 bases and the J segment 4 bases; nucleotides outside the gene matches: 10. Germline CDR1 and CDR2: LNHDA and SQIVND (reference sequence). The length of the CDR3 is 17 residues. This CDR3 reads CASSITPGQGMITEAFF. The CDR3 DNA reads as TGTGCCAGTAGTATAACCCCGGGACAGGGGATGATCACTGAAGCTTTCTTT.

This clonotype was seen a few times. The chain employs TRBV27 and TRBJ2-7; 7 bases map to TRBD2. V was pared by 8 bases and J by 8 bases, with 6 bases of the junction left unmatched. The CDR3 has 11 amino acids. Germline lookup yields CDR1 MNHEY and CDR2 SMNVEV (reference sequence). The CDR3 DNA reads as TGTGCCAGCTGGGGAGGGTGGAAGCAGTACTTC. Protein sequence: CASWGGWKQYF.